The subject of this entry is one TCR beta chain. This CDR3 contains 11 residues. V gave up 5 bases and J gave up 13 bases, with 17 bases separating them. Germline-derived CDR1 and CDR2 are SQVTM and ANQGSEA. This sample is drawn from a study of blood T cell repertoires in COVID-19. Turning to the study itself: Italy, Spain and the United States were the sources of the convalescent and acute COVID-19 samples. The cDNA or gDNA used as material had been derived from T cells, B-cell-depleted T cells, or PBMCs.

In the original processing: Amplification from reference gene primers served as the basis for estimated nucleated cell counts. TCRdb's copy holds only in-frame clones and misses some; the assay was immunoSEQ multiplex PCR. The DNA was the basis for D and trimming; V, J and clone size are from that table. The sample has 350,000 to 450,000 clones, more than 85% seen once. Sample: peripheral blood. This receptor was taken from a human donor in a cohort sampled during active COVID-19. The V and J genes are TRBV29-1 and TRBJ1-2; tentative D call: TRBD1 (6 bases). DNA of the CDR3: TGCAGCGTTCGGGACACCAGGACCCTCACCTTC. This encodes CSVRDTRTLTF.